This TCR beta chain comes out of a study of T cell changes during pregnancy in multiple sclerosis. CDR1 SQVTM and CDR2 ANQGSEA come from the germline V gene. After removal of 5 bases from V and 7 bases from J, the junction contained 11 bases not matched to a gene. The CDR3 covers 14 residues. The data were produced by immunoSEQ multiplex PCR, yet TCRdb's version contains in-frame clones alone and is incomplete. This table has more than 40,000 clones, more than 85% appearing once. The rearrangement links TRBV29-1 to TRBJ2-5; 9 bases fit TRBD1. This receptor was obtained from a female donor with multiple sclerosis, enrolled in a pregnancy study. Sequenced here: CD8+ T cells from peripheral blood mononuclear cells, sampled after pregnancy. The CDR3 here is CSVLPAGTGRTQYF. The CDR3 DNA reads as TGCAGCGTTCTACCCGCGGGGACAGGGCGGACCCAGTACTTC.